Below are 7 T cell receptor beta chains sequenced from a single sample in a study of CD8+CD57+ T cells in acquired aplastic anemia. Sequenced patients had shown CD8+CD57+ cell expansion by flow cytometry. TCR beta VDJ and CDR3 profiling used genomic DNA as template. MiXCR was run by TCRdb on the reads, yielding one entry per CDR3 protein. Among about 160,000 distinct CDR3 sequences listed, under 55% were seen once. The source material was sorted CD4+, CD8+, or CD8+CD57+ T cells (not recorded which) from PBMCs. These receptors originate from a human donor with aplastic anemia.

V usage is TRBV20-1 and J usage is TRBJ1-6; unclear D gene. Germline V gene lookup returns CDR1 DFQATT and CDR2 SNEGSKA (reference sequence). The CDR3 length is 12 residues. V lost 5 bases, J lost 6 bases, and 8 bases lay in between. In DNA form, the CDR3 reads TGCAGTGCTGGACGGTCTAATTCACCCCTCCACTTT. This gives the protein CSAGRSNSPLHF.

This clonotype was seen a few times. The chain links TRBV20-1 to TRBJ2-2; D ambiguous. The CDR3 runs 12 residues. Germline assignment: CDR1 DFQATT and CDR2 SNEGSKA (reference sequence). The V and J ends lost 1 base and 3 bases respectively, with 3 bases between them. CDR3 amino acids: CSARAHTGELFF. CDR3 coding DNA: TGCAGTGCTAGAGCGCACACCGGGGAGCTGTTTTTT.

This clonotype was counted at least ten times. V and J are TRBV7-9 and TRBJ1-4; tentatively, D is TRBD1 (6 bases). The germline gives CDR1 SEHNR, CDR2 FQNEAQ (reference sequence). The CDR3 loop spans 13 amino acids. Trimming took 11 bases from V and 4 from J, leaving 14 bases between them. CDR3 sequence (DNA): TGTGCCGGGGGCCCAGACGGTAATGAAAAACTGTTTTTT. This codes for CAGGPDGNEKLFF.

This clonotype was seen at least ten times. The chain links TRBV24-1 to TRBJ2-3; a weak D match, TRBD1 (6 bases). The CDR3 extends over 16 amino acids. The germline V gene has CDR1 KGHDR and CDR2 SFDVKD. Trimming stripped 4 bases from V and 1 base from J, with 14 bases between. DNA for the CDR3: TGTGCCACCAGTGACTTCAGGGGTTCGGGCACAGATACGCAGTATTTT. This sequence encodes CATSDFRGSGTDTQYF.

This chain connects TRBV7-2 to TRBJ1-1; 8 bases map to TRBD1. The CDR3 is 14 amino acids. Germline assignment: CDR1 SGHTA and CDR2 FQGNSA. V lost 2 bases to trimming and J lost 10 bases; unmatched junction nucleotides: 9. The CDR3 is CASSLSYGQGVAFF. The CDR3, as DNA: TGTGCCAGCAGCTTAAGTTATGGACAGGGAGTAGCTTTCTTT. Full variable domain (rest looked up from reference TRBV7-2 and TRBJ1-1): GAGVSQSPSNKVTEKGKDVELRCDPISGHTALYWYRQSLGQGLEFLIYFQGNSAPDKSGLPSDRFSAERTGGSVSTLTIQRTQQEDSAVYLCASSLSYGQGVAFFGQGTRLTVV.

The chain recombines TRBV19 with TRBJ1-6, with a possible D match to TRBD1 (5 bases). Germline V CDR1 and CDR2: LNHDA, SQIVND (reference sequence). Between the trimmed V and J ends, which lost 5 bases and 3 bases, there was a span of 11 bases. The CDR3 has 15 residues. The CDR3 nucleotides are TGTGCCAGTAGTCATGGGACGGGCTATAATTCACCCCTCCACTTT. Amino acids: CASSHGTGYNSPLHF.

This clonotype has only one observation. This chain uses TRBV7-9 with TRBJ2-7, with a possible D match to TRBD1 (5 bases). The CDR3 spans 12 residues. Trimming left V 5 bases short and J 4 bases short, with 9 bases between. Germline-derived CDR1 and CDR2 are SEHNR and FQNEAQ (reference sequence). The CDR3: CASSIRVYEQYF. CDR3 DNA sequence: TGTGCCAGCAGCATCAGGGTATACGAGCAGTACTTC. The variable domain in full, with the rest retrieved from reference TRBV7-9 and TRBJ2-7, is DTGVSQNPRHKITKRGQNVTFRCDPISEHNRLYWYRQTLGQGPEFLTYFQNEAQLEKSRLLSDRFSAERPKGSFSTLEIQRTEQGDSAMYLCASSIRVYEQYFGPGTRLTVT.